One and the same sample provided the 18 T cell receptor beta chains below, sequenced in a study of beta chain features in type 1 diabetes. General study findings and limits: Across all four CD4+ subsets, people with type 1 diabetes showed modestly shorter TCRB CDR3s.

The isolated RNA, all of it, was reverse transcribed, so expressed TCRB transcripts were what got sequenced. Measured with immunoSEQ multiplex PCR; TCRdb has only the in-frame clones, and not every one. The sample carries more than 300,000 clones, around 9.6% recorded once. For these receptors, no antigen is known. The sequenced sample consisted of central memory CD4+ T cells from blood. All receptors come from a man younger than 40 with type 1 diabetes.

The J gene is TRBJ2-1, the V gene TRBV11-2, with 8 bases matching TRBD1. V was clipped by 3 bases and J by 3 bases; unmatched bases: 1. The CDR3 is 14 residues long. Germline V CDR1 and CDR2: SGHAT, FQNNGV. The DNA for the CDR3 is TGTGCCAGCAGCTTCGGGACAGGCTACAATGAGCAGTTCTTC. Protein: CASSFGTGYNEQFF. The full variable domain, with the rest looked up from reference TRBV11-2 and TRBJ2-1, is EAGVAQSPRYKIIEKRQSVAFWCNPISGHATLYWYQQILGQGPKLLIQFQNNGVVDDSQLPKDRFSAERLKGVDSTLKIQPAKLEDSAVYLCASSFGTGYNEQFFGPGTRLTVL.

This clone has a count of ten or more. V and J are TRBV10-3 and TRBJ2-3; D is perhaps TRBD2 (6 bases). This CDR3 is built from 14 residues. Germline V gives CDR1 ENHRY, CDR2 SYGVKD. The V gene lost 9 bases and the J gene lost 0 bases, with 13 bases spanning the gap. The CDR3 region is CAIKLGSSTDTQYF. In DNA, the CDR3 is TGTGCCATAAAACTCGGGAGCAGCACAGATACGCAGTATTTT.

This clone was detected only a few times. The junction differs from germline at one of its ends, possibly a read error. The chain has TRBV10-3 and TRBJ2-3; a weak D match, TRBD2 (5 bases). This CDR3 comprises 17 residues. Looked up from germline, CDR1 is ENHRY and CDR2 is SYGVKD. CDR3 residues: CASSYDRPDDYPDTQYF. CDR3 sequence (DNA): TGTGCCAGCAGTTACGATCGGCCAGACGACTATCCGGATACGCAGTATTTT.

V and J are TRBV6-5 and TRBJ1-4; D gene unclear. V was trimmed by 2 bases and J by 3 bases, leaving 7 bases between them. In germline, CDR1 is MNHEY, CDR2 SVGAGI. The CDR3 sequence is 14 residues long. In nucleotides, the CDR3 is TGTGCCAGCAGTTACGGGCCGTCTAATGAAAAACTGTTTTTT. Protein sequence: CASSYGPSNEKLFF.

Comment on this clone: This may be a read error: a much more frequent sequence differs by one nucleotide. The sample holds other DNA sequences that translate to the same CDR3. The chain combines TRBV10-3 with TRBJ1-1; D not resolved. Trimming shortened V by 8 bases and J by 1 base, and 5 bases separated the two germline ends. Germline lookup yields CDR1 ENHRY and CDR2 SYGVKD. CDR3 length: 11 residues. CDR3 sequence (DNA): TGTGCCATCCGAGAGAACACTGAAGCTTTCTTT. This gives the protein CAIRENTEAFF.

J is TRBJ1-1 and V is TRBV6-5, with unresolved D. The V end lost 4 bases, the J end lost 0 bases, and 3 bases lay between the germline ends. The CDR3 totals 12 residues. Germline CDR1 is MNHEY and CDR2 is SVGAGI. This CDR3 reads CASSWLNTEAFF. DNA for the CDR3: TGTGCCAGCAGTTGGTTGAACACTGAAGCTTTCTTT.

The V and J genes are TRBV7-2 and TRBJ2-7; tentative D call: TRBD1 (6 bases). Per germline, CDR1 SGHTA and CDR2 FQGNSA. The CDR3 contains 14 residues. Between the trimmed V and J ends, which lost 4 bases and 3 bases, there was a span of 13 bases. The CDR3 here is CASSYTGYNYEQYF. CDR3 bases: TGTGCCAGCAGCTATACAGGGTACAACTACGAGCAGTACTTC. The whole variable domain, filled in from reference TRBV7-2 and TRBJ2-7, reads GAGVSQSPSNKVTEKGKDVELRCDPISGHTALYWYRQSLGQGLEFLIYFQGNSAPDKSGLPSDRFSAERTGGSVSTLTIQRTQQEDSAVYLCASSYTGYNYEQYFGPGTRLTVT.

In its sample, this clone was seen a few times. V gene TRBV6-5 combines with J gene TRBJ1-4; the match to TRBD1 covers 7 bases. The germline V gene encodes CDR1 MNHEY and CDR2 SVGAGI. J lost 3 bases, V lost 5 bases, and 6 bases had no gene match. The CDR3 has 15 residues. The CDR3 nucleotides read TGTGCCAGCAGTCCCGGGACAGCTTCTAATGAAAAACTGTTTTTT. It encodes CASSPGTASNEKLFF.

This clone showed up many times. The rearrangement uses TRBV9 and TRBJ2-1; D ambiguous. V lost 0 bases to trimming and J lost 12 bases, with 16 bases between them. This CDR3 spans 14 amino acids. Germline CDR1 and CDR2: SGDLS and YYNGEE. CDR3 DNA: TGTGCCAGCAGCGTAGCGGAAGAAGACCGCGGGCAGTTCTTC. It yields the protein CASSVAEEDRGQFF.

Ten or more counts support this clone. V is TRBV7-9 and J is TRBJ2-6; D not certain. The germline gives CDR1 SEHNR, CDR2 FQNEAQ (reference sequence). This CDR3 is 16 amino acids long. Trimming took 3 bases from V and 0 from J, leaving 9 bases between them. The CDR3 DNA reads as TGTGCCAGCAGCTTCAGTGCGAGCTCTGGGGCCAACGTCCTGACTTTC. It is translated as CASSFSASSGANVLTF.

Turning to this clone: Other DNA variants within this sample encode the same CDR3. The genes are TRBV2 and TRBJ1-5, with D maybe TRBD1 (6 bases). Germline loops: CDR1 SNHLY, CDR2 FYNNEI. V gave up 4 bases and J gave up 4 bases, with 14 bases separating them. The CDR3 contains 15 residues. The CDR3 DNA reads TGTGCCAGCAGTGGTTACAGGGAGGGAAATCAGCCCCAGCATTTT. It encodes CASSGYREGNQPQHF. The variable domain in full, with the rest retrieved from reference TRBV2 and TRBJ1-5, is EPEVTQTPSHQVTQMGQEVILRCVPISNHLYFYWYRQILGQKVEFLVSFYNNEISEKSEIFDDQFSVERPDGSNFTLKIRSTKLEDSAMYFCASSGYREGNQPQHFGDGTRLSIL.

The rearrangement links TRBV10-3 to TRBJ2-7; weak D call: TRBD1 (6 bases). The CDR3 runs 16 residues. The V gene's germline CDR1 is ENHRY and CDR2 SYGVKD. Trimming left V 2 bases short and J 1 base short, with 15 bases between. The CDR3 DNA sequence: TGTGCCATCAGTGAGCCGGAGGTACAGGGATCCTACGAGCAGTACTTC. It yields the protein CAISEPEVQGSYEQYF.

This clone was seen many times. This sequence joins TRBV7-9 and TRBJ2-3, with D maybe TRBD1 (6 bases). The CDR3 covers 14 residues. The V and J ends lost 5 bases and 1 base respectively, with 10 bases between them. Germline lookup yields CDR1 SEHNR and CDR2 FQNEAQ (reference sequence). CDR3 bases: TGTGCCAGCAGCGCCGGACAGCGCACAGATACGCAGTATTTT. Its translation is CASSAGQRTDTQYF.

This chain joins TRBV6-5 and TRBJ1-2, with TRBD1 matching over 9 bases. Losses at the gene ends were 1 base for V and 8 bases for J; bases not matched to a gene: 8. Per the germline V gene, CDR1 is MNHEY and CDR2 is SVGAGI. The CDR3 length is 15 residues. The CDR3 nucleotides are TGTGCCAGCAGTTACTGGGCAACAGGGGGCAAAGGCTACACCTTC. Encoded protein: CASSYWATGGKGYTF.

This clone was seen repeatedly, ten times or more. CDR3 DNA sequence: TGCGCCAGCAGTCACAAGCAGTACTTC. Translated: CASSHKQYF. J is TRBJ2-7 and V is TRBV23-1; the D is unclear. TRBV23-1 is an ORF, with its function uncertain. The CDR3 consists of 9 residues. V lost 3 bases and J 8 bases, leaving 2 bases between the germline ends.

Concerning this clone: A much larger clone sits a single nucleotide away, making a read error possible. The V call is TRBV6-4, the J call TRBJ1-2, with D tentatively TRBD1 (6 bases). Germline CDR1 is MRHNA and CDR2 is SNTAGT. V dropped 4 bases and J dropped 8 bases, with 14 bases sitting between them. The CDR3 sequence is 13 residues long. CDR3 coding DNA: TGTGCCAGCAGTGCAACACAGGGAGTCGGCTACACCTTC. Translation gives CASSATQGVGYTF.

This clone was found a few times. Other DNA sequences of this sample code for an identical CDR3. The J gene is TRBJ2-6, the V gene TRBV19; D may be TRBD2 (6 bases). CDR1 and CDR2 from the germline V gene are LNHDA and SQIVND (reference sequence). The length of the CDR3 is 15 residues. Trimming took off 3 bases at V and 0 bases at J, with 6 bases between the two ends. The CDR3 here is CASSIGGSGANVLTF. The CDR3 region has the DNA TGTGCCAGTAGTATCGGGGGCTCTGGGGCCAACGTCCTGACTTTC.

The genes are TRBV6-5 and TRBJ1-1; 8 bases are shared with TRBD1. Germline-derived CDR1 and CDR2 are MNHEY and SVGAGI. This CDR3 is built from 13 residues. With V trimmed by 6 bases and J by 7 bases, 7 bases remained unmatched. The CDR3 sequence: CASSEPGTGEAFF. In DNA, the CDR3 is TGTGCCAGCAGCGAACCCGGGACAGGTGAAGCTTTCTTT.